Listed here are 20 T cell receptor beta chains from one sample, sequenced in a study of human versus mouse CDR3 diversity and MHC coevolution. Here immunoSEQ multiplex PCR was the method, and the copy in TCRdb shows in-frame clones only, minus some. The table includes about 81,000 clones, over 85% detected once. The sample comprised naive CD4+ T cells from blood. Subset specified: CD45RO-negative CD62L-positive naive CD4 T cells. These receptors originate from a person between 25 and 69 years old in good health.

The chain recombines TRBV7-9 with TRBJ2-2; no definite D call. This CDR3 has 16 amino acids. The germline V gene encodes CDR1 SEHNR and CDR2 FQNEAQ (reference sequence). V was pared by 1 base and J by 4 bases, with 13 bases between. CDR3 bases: TGTGCCAGCAGCTTAGGTTACCCGACGGGCACCGGGGAGCTGTTTTTT. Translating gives CASSLGYPTGTGELFF.

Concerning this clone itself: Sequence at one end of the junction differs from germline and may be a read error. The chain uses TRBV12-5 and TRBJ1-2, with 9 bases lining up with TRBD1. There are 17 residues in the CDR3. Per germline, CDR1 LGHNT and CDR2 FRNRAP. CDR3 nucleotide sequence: TGTGCTAGTGGTTTGGGGGGACAGGGTTCACCTAACTCTGGCTACACCTTC. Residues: CASGLGGQGSPNSGYTF.

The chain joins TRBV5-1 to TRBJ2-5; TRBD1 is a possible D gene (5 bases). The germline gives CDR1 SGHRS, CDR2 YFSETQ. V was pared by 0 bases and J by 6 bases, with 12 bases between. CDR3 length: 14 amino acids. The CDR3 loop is CASSLVQGRKTQYF. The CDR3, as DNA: TGCGCCAGCAGCTTGGTTCAGGGCAGGAAGACCCAGTACTTC.

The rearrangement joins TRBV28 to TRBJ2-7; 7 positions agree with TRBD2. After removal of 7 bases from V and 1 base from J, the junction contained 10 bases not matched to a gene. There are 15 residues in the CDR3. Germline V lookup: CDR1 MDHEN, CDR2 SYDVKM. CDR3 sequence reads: CASTIAGTISYEQYF. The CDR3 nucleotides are TGTGCCAGCACGATCGCCGGGACTATTTCCTACGAGCAGTACTTC.

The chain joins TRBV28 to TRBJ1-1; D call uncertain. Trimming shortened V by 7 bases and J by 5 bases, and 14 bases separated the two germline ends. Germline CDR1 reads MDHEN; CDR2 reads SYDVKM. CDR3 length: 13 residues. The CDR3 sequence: CASTRGDLTEAFF. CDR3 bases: TGTGCCAGCACCCGCGGGGATTTGACTGAAGCTTTCTTT.

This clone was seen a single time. The chain's CDR3 is CASSLVRGQGELFF. Here the CDR3 DNA reads TGTGCCAGCAGCTTAGTCAGGGGACAGGGGGAACTGTTTTTT. J is TRBJ1-4 and V is TRBV11-2; 11 positions match TRBD1. CDR1 SGHAT and CDR2 FQNNGV come from the germline V gene. V shed 1 base, J shed 12 bases, and the junction held 4 bases outside the gene matches. This CDR3 is built from 14 residues.

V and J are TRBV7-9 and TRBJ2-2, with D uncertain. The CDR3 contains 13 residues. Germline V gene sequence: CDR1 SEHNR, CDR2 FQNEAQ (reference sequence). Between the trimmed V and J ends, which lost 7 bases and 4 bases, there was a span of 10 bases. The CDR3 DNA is TGTGCCAGCAAGAGATCGAGCACCGGGGAGCTGTTTTTT. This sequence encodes CASKRSSTGELFF.

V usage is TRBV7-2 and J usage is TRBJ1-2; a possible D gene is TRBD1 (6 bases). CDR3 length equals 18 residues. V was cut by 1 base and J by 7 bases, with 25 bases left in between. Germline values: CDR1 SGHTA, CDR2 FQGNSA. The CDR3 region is CASSLGVGVQGGIGGYTF. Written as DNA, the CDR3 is TGTGCCAGCAGCTTAGGGGTTGGGGTACAGGGAGGGATCGGTGGCTACACCTTC.

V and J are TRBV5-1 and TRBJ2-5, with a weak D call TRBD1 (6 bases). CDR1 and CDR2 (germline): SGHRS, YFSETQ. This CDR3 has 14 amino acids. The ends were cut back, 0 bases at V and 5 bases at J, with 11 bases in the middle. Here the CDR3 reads CASSLGGQGETQYF. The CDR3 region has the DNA TGCGCCAGCAGCTTGGGGGGGCAGGGCGAGACCCAGTACTTC.

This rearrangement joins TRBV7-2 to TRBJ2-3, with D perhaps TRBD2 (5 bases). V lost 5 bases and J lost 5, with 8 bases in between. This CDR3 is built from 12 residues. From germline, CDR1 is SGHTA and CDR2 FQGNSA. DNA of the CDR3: TGTGCCAGCAGCAAGGAGGTAGATACGCAGTATTTT. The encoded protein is CASSKEVDTQYF.

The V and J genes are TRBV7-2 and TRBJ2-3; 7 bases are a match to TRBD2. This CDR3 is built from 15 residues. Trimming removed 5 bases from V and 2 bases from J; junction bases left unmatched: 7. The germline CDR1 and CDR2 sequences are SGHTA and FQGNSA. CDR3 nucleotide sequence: TGTGCCAGCAGCAGATCAGCGGGGCACACAGATACGCAGTATTTT. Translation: CASSRSAGHTDTQYF.

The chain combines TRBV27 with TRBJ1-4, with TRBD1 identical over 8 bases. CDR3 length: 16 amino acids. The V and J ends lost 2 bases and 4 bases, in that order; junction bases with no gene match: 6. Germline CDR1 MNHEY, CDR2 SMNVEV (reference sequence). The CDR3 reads CASSLQGAGGNEKLFF. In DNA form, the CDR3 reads TGTGCCAGCAGTTTACAGGGGGCAGGGGGTAATGAAAAACTGTTTTTT.

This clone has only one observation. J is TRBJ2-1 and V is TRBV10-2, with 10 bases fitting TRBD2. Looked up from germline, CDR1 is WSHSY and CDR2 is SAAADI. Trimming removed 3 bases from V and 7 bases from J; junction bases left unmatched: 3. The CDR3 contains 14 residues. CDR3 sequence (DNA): TGCGCCAGCAGTGACACTAGCGGGGCGAATGAGCAGTTCTTC. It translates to CASSDTSGANEQFF.

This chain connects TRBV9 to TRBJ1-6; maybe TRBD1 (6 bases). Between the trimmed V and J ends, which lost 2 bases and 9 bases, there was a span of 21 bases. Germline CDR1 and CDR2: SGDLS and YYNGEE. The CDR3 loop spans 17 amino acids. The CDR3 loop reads CASSVAAVGSQGSPLHF. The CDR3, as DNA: TGTGCCAGCAGCGTGGCTGCGGTTGGATCACAGGGTTCACCCCTCCACTTT.

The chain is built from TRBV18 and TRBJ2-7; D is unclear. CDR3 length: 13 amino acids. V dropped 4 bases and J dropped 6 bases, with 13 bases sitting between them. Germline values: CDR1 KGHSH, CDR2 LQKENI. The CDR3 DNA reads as TGTGCCAGCTCACTCGGTAATCCTCGCGAGCAGTACTTC. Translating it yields CASSLGNPREQYF.

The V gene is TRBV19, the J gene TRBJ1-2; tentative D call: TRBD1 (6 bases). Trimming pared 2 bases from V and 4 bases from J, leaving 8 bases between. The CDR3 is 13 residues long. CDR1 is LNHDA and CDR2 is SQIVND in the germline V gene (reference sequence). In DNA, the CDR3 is TGTGCCAGTAGTATATCAGGGGCCTATGGCTACACCTTC. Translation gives CASSISGAYGYTF.

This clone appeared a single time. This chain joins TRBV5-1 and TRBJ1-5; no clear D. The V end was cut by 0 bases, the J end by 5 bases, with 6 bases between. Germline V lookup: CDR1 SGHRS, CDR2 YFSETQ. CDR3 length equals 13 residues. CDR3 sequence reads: CASSLATDQPQHF. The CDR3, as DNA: TGCGCCAGCAGCTTGGCCACAGATCAGCCCCAGCATTTT. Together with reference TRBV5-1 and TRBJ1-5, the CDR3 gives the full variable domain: KAGVTQTPRYLIKTRGQQVTLSCSPISGHRSVSWYQQTPGQGLQFLFEYFSETQRNKGNFPGRFSGRQFSNSRSEMNVSTLELGDSALYLCASSLATDQPQHFGDGTRLSIL.

The CDR3 loop reads CASSEQGTSNTEAFF. The CDR3 DNA reads as TGTGCCAGCAGCGAACAGGGTACCTCGAACACTGAAGCTTTCTTT. The chain is built from TRBV2 and TRBJ1-1; D might be TRBD1 (6 bases). Trimming took off 6 bases at V and 1 base at J, with 15 bases between the two ends. The germline V gene has CDR1 SNHLY and CDR2 FYNNEI. The CDR3 spans 15 residues.

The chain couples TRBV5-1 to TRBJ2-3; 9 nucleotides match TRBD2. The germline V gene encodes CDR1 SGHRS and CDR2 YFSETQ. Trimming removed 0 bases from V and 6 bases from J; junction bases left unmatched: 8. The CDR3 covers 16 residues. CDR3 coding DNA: TGCGCCAGCAGCTTGGCGGCGGGGGGGCATTGGGATACGCAGTATTTT. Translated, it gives CASSLAAGGHWDTQYF.

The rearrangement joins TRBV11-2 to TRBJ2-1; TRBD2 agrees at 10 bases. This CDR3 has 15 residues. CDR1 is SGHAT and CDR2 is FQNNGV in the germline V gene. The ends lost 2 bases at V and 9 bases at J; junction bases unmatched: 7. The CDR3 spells CASSLQEAGGGEQFF. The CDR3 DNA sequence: TGTGCCAGCAGCTTACAAGAAGCGGGAGGGGGTGAGCAGTTCTTC.